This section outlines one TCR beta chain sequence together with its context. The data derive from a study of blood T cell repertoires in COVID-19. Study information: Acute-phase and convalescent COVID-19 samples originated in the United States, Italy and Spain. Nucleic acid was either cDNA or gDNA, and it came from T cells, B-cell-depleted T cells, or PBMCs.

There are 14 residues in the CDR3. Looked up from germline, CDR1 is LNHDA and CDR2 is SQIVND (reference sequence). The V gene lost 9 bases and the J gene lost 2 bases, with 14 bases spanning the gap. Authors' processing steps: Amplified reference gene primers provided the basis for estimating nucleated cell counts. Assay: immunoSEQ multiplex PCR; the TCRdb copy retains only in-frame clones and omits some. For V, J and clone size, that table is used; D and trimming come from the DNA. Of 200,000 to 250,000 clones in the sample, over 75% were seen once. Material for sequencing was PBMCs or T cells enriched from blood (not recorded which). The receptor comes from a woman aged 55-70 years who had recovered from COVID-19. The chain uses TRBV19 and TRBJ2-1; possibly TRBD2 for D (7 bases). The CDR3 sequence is CASWGGAAYNEQFF. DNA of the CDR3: TGTGCCAGCTGGGGGGGGGCCGCCTACAATGAGCAGTTCTTC.